Each of the 18 T cell receptor beta chains below was sequenced from the same sample in a study of blood T cells in healthy people across ages. A sample-barcoded 5' primer and a J-beta primer mix were used in a second PCR of roughly 7 to 11 cycles. TCRdb itself ran the 5' RACE reads through MiXCR, one entry per CDR3 protein. The table records roughly 720,000 distinct CDR3 sequences, about 55% of them present only once. Sequencing was carried out using blood. The source is a man older than 75 in good health.

As to this clonotype: One end of the junction is discordant with germline, which a read error may explain. CDR3 residues: CASSSLDEQYF. The CDR3 coding sequence is TGCGCCAGCAGCTCCCTCGACGAGCAGTACTTC. The chain combines TRBV7-8 with TRBJ2-7; D ambiguous. The CDR3 totals 11 residues. In germline, CDR1 is SGHVS, CDR2 FQNEAQ.

The V call is TRBV5-1, the J call TRBJ2-1, with 7 bases aligning to TRBD1. The CDR3 spans 14 residues. Unmatched junction bases numbered 11, after V lost 4 bases and J lost 10 bases. CDR1 and CDR2 (germline): SGHRS, YFSETQ. In nucleotides, the CDR3 is TGCGCCAGCAGCATAGACAGGGTAGTAGACGAGCAGTTCTTC. Protein sequence: CASSIDRVVDEQFF. Together with reference TRBV5-1 and TRBJ2-1, the CDR3 gives the full variable domain: KAGVTQTPRYLIKTRGQQVTLSCSPISGHRSVSWYQQTPGQGLQFLFEYFSETQRNKGNFPGRFSGRQFSNSRSEMNVSTLELGDSALYLCASSIDRVVDEQFFGPGTRLTVL.

This clonotype was seen a few times. The V gene is TRBV3-1, the J gene TRBJ2-5; TRBD2 agrees at 8 bases. The trim removed 1 base at V and 5 bases at J, leaving 6 bases unmatched. Per the germline V gene, CDR1 is LGHDT and CDR2 is YNNKEL (reference sequence). CDR3 length: 15 amino acids. This CDR3 reads CASSQGAREGETQYF. The CDR3 DNA sequence: TGTGCCAGCAGCCAAGGAGCTCGGGAGGGGGAGACCCAGTACTTC.

The chain couples TRBV18 to TRBJ2-7, with 8 nucleotides matching TRBD1. The germline V gene has CDR1 KGHSH and CDR2 LQKENI. The CDR3 runs to 17 residues. The junction had 15 bases not matched to a gene; V was cut back by 5 bases and J by 3 bases. The CDR3 DNA is TGTGCCAGCTCATCTTCCGCCGGGACAGGAAAAAACTACGAGCAGTACTTC. Protein product: CASSSSAGTGKNYEQYF.

A word on this clonotype: One end of the junction is discordant with germline, which a read error may explain. V and J are TRBV7-7 and TRBJ2-6, with D possibly TRBD1 on 6 matching bases. The CDR3 extends over 15 amino acids. Germline CDR1 SSHAT, CDR2 FNYEAQ (reference sequence). CDR3 residues: CASSSGDSGANVLTF. The CDR3 DNA is TGTGCCAGTAGCTCAGGGGACTCTGGGGCCAACGTCCTGACTTTC.

The chain recombines TRBV10-3 with TRBJ2-1, with 10 bases matching TRBD2. The CDR3 consists of 15 residues. Per the germline V gene, CDR1 is ENHRY and CDR2 is SYGVKD. The junction had 11 bases not matched to a gene; V was cut back by 7 bases and J by 8 bases. In nucleotides, the CDR3 is TGTGCCATCAAGAAACTAGCGGGACCCCGGGATGAGCAGTTCTTC. Translated, it gives CAIKKLAGPRDEQFF.

This clonotype has only a few counts. The chain links TRBV4-1 to TRBJ1-2, with D perhaps TRBD1 (6 bases). This CDR3 spans 14 amino acids. The germline V and J ends were trimmed by 5 bases and 0 bases, with 10 bases remaining between them. The germline V gene has CDR1 MGHRA and CDR2 YSYEKL. CDR3 sequence (DNA): TGCGCCAGCAGCGAAACAGGGACTAACTATGGCTACACCTTC. Encoded protein: CASSETGTNYGYTF.

The chain combines TRBV2 with TRBJ2-3; D could derive from TRBD1 or TRBD2 (5 bases each). The CDR3 has 14 residues. V was cut by 3 bases and J by 14 bases, with 21 bases left in between. CDR1 is SNHLY and CDR2 is FYNNEI in the germline V gene. CDR3 bases: TGTGCCAGCAGTGACGGGACCGTAGTTAGTGACGCGTATTTT. Amino acids: CASSDGTVVSDAYF.

A few counts support this clonotype. The rearrangement joins TRBV12-3 or TRBV12-4 to TRBJ1-5, with D unresolved. V lost 5 bases, J lost 1 base, and 3 bases lay in between. The CDR3 covers 12 residues. CDR3 sequence reads: CASSRSNQPQHF. For the CDR3, the DNA is TGTGCCAGCAGTCGGAGCAATCAGCCCCAGCATTTT.

This clonotype turned up a few times. The rearrangement joins TRBV9 to TRBJ2-7, with D possibly TRBD2 on 5 matching bases. The CDR3 is 17 amino acids. V lost 0 bases and J 3 bases, leaving 19 bases between the germline ends. Germline CDR1 is SGDLS and CDR2 is YYNGEE. The CDR3 DNA reads TGTGCCAGCAGCGTAGCCGTCGACCCCAGCGGAGGCTACGAGCAGTACTTC. Translation: CASSVAVDPSGGYEQYF.

This sequence joins TRBV29-1 and TRBJ1-2; perhaps TRBD1 as D (5 bases). Trimming left V 3 bases short and J 4 bases short, with 15 bases between. The germline V gene encodes CDR1 SQVTM and CDR2 ANQGSEA. This CDR3 has 14 residues. In nucleotides, the CDR3 is TGCAGCGTTGAGTATATAGGGGCTGGCTATGGCTACACCTTC. This sequence encodes CSVEYIGAGYGYTF.

This chain connects TRBV6-6 to TRBJ2-1; a possible D gene is TRBD1 (5 bases). The V gene lost 4 bases and the J gene lost 3 bases, with 7 bases spanning the gap. CDR3 length equals 13 residues. The germline V gene has CDR1 MNHNY and CDR2 SVGAGI (reference sequence). CDR3 DNA: TGTGCCAGCAGTTTCGACAGCTACAATGAGCAGTTCTTC. Protein: CASSFDSYNEQFF.

J is TRBJ2-1 and V is TRBV14; possibly TRBD1 for D (5 bases). Matching the DNA end better, TRBJ2-7 makes the J call doubtful. Germline CDR1 and CDR2: SGHDN and FVKESK. The CDR3 is 17 residues long. This CDR3 reads CASSQDIGAMNYNEQYF. DNA for the CDR3: TGTGCCAGCAGCCAAGACATAGGGGCAATGAACTACAATGAGCAGTACTTC.

This clonotype was counted many times. V usage is TRBV7-2 and J usage is TRBJ2-7; D is unresolved. V dropped 5 bases and J dropped 4 bases, with 9 bases sitting between them. Germline loops: CDR1 SGHTA, CDR2 FQGNSA. This CDR3 spans 12 amino acids. The CDR3 DNA reads as TGTGCCAGCAGCCTGGACCATTACGAGCAGTACTTC. It encodes CASSLDHYEQYF.

The gene calls are TRBV27 and TRBJ2-5, with TRBD1 identical over 10 bases. V gave up 3 bases and J gave up 5 bases; unmatched junction bases: 6. Looked up from germline, CDR1 is MNHEY and CDR2 is SMNVEV (reference sequence). The CDR3 runs 15 residues. CDR3 amino acids: CASSFDRGRGETQYF. The CDR3 coding sequence is TGTGCCAGCAGTTTTGACAGGGGGCGCGGGGAGACCCAGTACTTC.

This chain connects TRBV2 to TRBJ1-5; D is uncertain. Germline loops: CDR1 SNHLY, CDR2 FYNNEI. CDR3 length: 12 residues. Trimming pared 5 bases from V and 7 bases from J, leaving 9 bases between. CDR3 sequence (DNA): TGTGCCAGCAGTACCGCAAACCAGCCCCAGCATTTT. It encodes CASSTANQPQHF.

V and J are TRBV4-1 and TRBJ1-2; 9 nucleotides line up with TRBD1. Germline values: CDR1 MGHRA, CDR2 YSYEKL. Trimming cost V 0 bases and J 6 bases; bases outside gene matches: 8. The CDR3 loop spans 16 amino acids. CDR3 nucleotide sequence: TGCGCCAGCAGCCAAGAAGGGACAGGGAAATTGAATGGCTACACCTTC. This codes for CASSQEGTGKLNGYTF.

This chain joins TRBV20-1 and TRBJ2-7; 10 bases are shared with TRBD2. The CDR3 totals 16 residues. The J segment lost 2 bases and the V segment lost 4 bases, leaving 11 bases of the junction unmatched. The germline CDR1 and CDR2 sequences are DFQATT and SNEGSKA (reference sequence). The CDR3: CSATQAGGPETYEQYF. CDR3 DNA: TGCAGTGCTACCCAAGCGGGAGGGCCGGAAACCTACGAGCAGTACTTC.